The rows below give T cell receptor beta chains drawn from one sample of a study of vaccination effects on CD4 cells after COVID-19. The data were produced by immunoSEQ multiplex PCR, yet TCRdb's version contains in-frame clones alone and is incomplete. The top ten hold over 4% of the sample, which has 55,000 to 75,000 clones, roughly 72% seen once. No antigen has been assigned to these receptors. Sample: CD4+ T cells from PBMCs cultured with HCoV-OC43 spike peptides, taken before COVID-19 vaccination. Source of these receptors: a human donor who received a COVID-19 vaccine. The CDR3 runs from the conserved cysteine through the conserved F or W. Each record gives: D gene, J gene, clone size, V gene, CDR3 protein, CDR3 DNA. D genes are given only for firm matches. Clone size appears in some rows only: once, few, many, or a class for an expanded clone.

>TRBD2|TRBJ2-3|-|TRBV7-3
CASSLMIAGGTDTQYF
TGTGCCAGCAGCTTAATGATAGCGGGGGGCACAGATACGCAGTATTTT
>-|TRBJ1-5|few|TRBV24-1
CATKSSVPRPQHF
TGTGCCACCAAGTCGTCGGTGCCGCGGCCCCAGCATTTT
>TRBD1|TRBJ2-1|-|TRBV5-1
CASSLGPRTGLNEQFF
TGCGCCAGCAGCTTGGGCCCCAGGACAGGGCTCAATGAGCAGTTCTTC
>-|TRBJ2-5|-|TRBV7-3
CASCIRTTYEETQYF
TGTGCCAGCTGTATACGGACTACATACGAAGAGACCCAGTACTTC
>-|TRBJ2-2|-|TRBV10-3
CAISGQQNTGELFF
TGTGCCATCAGTGGGCAGCAGAACACCGGGGAGCTGTTTTTT
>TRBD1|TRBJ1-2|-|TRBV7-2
CASSKGGGVLGYTF
TGTGCCAGCTCTAAAGGAGGGGGCGTTCTTGGCTACACCTTC
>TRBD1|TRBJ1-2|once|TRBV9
CASSLGQGGYGYTF
TGTGCCAGCAGCTTAGGACAGGGTGGCTATGGCTACACCTTC
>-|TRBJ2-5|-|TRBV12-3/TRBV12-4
CASSQAETQYF
TGTGCCAGCAGTCAAGCTGAGACCCAGTACTTC
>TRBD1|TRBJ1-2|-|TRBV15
CATSRDPGTGGGGYTF
TGTGCCACCAGCAGAGATCCCGGGACAGGGGGCGGTGGCTACACCTTC
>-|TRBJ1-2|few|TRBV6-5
CASSSSGYGYTF
TGTGCCAGCAGTTCCAGCGGATATGGCTACACCTTC
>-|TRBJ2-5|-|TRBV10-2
CASSESRTALETQYF
TGCGCCAGCAGTGAGAGTAGGACAGCTTTAGAGACCCAGTACTTC
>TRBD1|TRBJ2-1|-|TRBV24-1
CATSESGQGAYNEQFF
TGTGCCACCAGTGAATCGGGACAGGGGGCCTACAATGAGCAGTTCTTC
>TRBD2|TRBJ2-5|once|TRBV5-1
CASSRSGTSGVLYQETQYF
TGCGCCAGCAGCAGATCCGGGACTAGCGGGGTGCTGTACCAAGAGACCCAGTACTTC
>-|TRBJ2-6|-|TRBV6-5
CASSYSRNSGANVLTF
TGTGCCAGCAGTTACTCGCGGAACTCAGGGGCCAACGTCCTGACTTTC
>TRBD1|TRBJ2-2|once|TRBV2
CASSHRDRYTGELFF
TGTGCCAGCAGCCACAGGGACAGGTACACCGGGGAGCTGTTTTTT
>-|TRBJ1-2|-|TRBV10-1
CASSESGQLGRGYTF
TGCGCCAGCAGTGAGTCGGGTCAGCTAGGACGTGGCTACACCTTC
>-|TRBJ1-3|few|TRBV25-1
CASSDPTGRSGNTIYF
TGTGCCAGCAGTGACCCGACAGGACGCTCTGGAAACACCATATATTTT
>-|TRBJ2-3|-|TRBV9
CASSVWRGRDTDTQYF
TGTGCCAGCAGCGTATGGCGGGGGCGAGACACAGATACGCAGTATTTT
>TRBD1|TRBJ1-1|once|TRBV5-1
CASSPLGTDNTEAFF
TGCGCCAGCAGCCCCCTCGGGACAGATAACACTGAAGCTTTCTTT
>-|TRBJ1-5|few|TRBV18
CASSTGGNSNQPQHF
TGTGCCAGCTCAACCGGGGGTAATAGCAATCAGCCCCAGCATTTT
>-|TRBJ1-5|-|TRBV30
CAWSVQGDQPQHF
TGTGCCTGGAGTGTACAGGGAGATCAGCCCCAGCATTTT
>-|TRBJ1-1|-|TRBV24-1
CATSSERDTEAFF
TGTGCCACCAGTAGCGAACGGGACACTGAAGCTTTCTTT
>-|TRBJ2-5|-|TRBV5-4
CASSPPGGETQYF
TGTGCCAGCAGTCCTCCAGGGGGGGAGACCCAGTACTTC
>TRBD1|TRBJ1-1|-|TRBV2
CASGGDRGAGVRVTEAFF
TGTGCCAGTGGCGGGGACAGGGGCGCTGGGGTTCGGGTCACTGAAGCTTTCTTT
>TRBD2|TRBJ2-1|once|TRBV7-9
CASSKTPGLAGGRQFF
TGTGCCAGCAGTAAGACCCCGGGACTAGCGGGGGGCCGCCAGTTCTTC
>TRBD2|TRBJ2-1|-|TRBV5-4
CASSKGGLASNEQFF
TGTGCCAGCAGCAAAGGAGGACTAGCCTCGAATGAGCAGTTCTTC
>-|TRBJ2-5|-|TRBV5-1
CASSSLPGETQYF
TGCGCCAGCAGCTCCCTTCCGGGGGAGACCCAGTACTTC
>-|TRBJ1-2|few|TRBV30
CAWSVWGREAGYTF
TGTGCCTGGAGTGTCTGGGGAAGGGAAGCAGGCTACACCTTC
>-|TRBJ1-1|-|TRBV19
CASNFPGPGATEAFF
TGTGCCAGTAATTTCCCAGGGCCTGGGGCCACTGAAGCTTTCTTT